A selection of T cell receptor beta chains follows, all from one sample in a study of blood T cells in healthy people across ages. TCRdb independently ran MiXCR on the 5' RACE reads; one entry per CDR3 protein. The repertoire includes around 1,900,000 distinct CDR3 sequences, approximately 40% of them detected once, and roughly 23% sits in the top ten. Sequenced: blood. All receptors come from a human donor in good health. Each CDR3 is given without its conserved first and last residue.

TRBV7-9	TRBJ2-5	ASSLPVAGVGETQY
TRBV24-1	TRBJ1-2	ATSDGGIYGYT
TRBV12-3/TRBV12-4	TRBJ1-2	ASSSPSSGVYGYT
TRBV7-2	TRBJ2-1	ASSFTGFEQF
TRBV7-2	TRBJ1-3	ASSLIRGRNTIY
TRBV5-1	TRBJ1-5	ASSLDSTDQPQH
TRBV7-3	TRBJ1-6	ASSQFGQASPLH
TRBV5-6	TRBJ1-2	ASSLIANPYGYT
TRBV6-6	TRBJ2-7	ASTALAGSTYEQY
TRBV11-2	TRBJ1-4	ASSLNPTGEKLF
TRBV11-2	TRBJ2-3	ASNPGGYTQY
TRBV29-1	TRBJ2-2	SVWGGQNTGELF
TRBV29-1	TRBJ2-3	SVFGYLGTDTQY
TRBV24-1	TRBJ2-7	AGSGSHLEEQY
TRBV3-1	TRBJ2-5	ASSQETSGKETQY
TRBV25-1	TRBJ2-3	ASSGGGGVGTDTQY